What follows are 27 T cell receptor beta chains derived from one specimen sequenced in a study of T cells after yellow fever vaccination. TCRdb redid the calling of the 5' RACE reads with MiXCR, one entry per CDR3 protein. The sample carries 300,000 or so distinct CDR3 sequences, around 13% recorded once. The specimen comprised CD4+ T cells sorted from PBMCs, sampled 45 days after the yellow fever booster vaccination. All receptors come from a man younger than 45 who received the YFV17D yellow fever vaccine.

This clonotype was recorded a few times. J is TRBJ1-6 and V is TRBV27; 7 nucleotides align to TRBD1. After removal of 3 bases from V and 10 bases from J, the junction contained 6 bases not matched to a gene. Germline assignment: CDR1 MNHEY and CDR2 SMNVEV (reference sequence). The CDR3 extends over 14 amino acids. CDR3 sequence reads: CASSFRQGASPLHF. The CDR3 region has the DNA TGTGCCAGCAGTTTCAGACAGGGAGCGTCACCCCTCCACTTT.

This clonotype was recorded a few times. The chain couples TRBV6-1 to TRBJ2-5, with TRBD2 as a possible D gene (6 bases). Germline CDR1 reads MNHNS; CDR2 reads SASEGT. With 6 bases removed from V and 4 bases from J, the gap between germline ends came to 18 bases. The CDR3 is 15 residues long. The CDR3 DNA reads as TGTGCCAGCAGAGTGGGGGGTACCGTGGGAGAGACCCAGTACTTC. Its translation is CASRVGGTVGETQYF.

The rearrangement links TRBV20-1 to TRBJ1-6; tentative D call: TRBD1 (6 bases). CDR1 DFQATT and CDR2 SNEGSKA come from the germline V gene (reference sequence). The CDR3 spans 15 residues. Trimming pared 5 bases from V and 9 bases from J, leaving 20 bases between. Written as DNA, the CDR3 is TGCAGTGCTTCCGACCCAGGGGCGGAGGCTTCACCCCTCCACTTT. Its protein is CSASDPGAEASPLHF.

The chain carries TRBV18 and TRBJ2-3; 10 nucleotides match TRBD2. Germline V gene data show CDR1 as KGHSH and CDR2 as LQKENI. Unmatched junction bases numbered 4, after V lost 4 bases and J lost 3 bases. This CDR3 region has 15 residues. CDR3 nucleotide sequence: TGTGCCAGCTCACTCGGACTAGCGGCAACAGATACGCAGTATTTT. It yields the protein CASSLGLAATDTQYF.

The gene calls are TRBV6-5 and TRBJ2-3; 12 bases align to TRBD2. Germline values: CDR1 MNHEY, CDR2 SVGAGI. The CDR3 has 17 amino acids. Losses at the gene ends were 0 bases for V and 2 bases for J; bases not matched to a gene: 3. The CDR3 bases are TGTGCCAGCAGTTACTCCGGGACTAGCGGGTACACAGATACGCAGTATTTT. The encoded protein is CASSYSGTSGYTDTQYF.

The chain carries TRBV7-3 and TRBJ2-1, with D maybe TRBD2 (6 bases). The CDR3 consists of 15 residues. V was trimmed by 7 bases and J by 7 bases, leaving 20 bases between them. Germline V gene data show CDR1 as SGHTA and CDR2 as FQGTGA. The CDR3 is CASTQSYSGGNEQFF. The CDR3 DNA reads TGTGCCAGCACCCAGAGCTACTCCGGGGGTAATGAGCAGTTCTTC.

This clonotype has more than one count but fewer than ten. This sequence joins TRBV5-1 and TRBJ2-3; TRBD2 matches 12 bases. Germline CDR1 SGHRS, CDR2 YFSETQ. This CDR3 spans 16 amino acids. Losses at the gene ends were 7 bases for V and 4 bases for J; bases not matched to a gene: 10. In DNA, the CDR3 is TGCGCCAGCTCCGAGACTAGCGGGAGTCTCGCAGATACGCAGTATTTT. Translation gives CASSETSGSLADTQYF.

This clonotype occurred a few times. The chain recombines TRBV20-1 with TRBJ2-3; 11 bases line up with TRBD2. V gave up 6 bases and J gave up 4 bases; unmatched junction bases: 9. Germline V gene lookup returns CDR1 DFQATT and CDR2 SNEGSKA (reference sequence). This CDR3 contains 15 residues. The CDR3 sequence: CSAHMTSGISDTQYF. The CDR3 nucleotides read TGCAGTGCCCATATGACTAGCGGGATTTCAGATACGCAGTATTTT.

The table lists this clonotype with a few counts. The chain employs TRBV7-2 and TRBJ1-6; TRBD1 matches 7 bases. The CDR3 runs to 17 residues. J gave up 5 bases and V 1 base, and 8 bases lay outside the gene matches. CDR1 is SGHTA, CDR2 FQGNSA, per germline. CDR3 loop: CASSLGRTGTHNSPLHF. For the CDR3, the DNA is TGTGCCAGCAGCTTAGGGCGGACAGGAACTCATAATTCACCCCTCCACTTT.

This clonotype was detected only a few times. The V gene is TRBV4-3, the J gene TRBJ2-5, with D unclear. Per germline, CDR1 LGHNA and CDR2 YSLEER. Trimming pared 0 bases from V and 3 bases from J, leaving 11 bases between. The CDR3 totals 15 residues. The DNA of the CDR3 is TGCGCCAGCAGCCAAGATAGAGGCAGCGAAGAGACCCAGTACTTC. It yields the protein CASSQDRGSEETQYF.

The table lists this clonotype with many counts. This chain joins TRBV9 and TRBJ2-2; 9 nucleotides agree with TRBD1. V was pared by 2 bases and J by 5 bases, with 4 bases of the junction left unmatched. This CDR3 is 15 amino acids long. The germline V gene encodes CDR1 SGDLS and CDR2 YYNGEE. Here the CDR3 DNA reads TGTGCCAGCAGCGTCCGGGACAGGGTGACCGGGGAGCTGTTTTTT. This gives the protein CASSVRDRVTGELFF.

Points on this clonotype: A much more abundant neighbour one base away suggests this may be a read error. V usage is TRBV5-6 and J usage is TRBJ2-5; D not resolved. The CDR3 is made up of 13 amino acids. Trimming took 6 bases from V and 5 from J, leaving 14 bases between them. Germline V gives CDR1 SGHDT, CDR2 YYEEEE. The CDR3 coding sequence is TGTGCCAGCACCCTGGACCTCCATGAGACCCAGTACTTC. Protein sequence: CASTLDLHETQYF.

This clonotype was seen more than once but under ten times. In DNA form, the CDR3 reads TGTGCCAGTAGGGTCGGGAGCAGCTCCTACAATGAGCAGTTCTTC. It yields the protein CASRVGSSSYNEQFF. The chain couples TRBV19 to TRBJ2-1; TRBD2 might be the D (6 bases). The CDR3 extends over 15 amino acids. V was clipped by 6 bases and J by 0 bases, with 12 bases between them. Germline-derived CDR1 and CDR2 are LNHDA and SQIVND (reference sequence).

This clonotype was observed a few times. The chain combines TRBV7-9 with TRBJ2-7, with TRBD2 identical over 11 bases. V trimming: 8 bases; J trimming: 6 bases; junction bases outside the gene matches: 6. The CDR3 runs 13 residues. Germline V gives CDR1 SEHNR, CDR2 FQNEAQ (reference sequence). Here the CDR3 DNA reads TGTGCCAGCGGGGTAGCGGGAGGGGGCGAGCAGTACTTC. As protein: CASGVAGGGEQYF.

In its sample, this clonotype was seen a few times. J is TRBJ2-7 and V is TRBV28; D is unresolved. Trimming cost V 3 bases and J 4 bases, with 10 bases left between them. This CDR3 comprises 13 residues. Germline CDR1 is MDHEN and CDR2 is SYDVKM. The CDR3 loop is CASSFSGLYEQYF. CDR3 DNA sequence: TGTGCCAGCAGTTTTTCCGGGTTGTACGAGCAGTACTTC.

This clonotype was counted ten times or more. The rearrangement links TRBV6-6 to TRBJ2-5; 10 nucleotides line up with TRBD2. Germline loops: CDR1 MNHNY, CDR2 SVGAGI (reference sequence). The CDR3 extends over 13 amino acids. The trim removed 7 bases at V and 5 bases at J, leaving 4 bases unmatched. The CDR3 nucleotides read TGTGCCAGCACCCTAGCGGGAGTGGAGACCCAGTACTTC. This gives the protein CASTLAGVETQYF.

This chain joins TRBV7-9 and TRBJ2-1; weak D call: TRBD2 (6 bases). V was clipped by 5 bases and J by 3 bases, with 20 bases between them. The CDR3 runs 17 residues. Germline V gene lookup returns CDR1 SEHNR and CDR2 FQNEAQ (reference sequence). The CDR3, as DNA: TGTGCCAGCAGCGCCCCGAGTAGTCGGGAGTTCTACAATGAGCAGTTCTTC. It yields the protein CASSAPSSREFYNEQFF.

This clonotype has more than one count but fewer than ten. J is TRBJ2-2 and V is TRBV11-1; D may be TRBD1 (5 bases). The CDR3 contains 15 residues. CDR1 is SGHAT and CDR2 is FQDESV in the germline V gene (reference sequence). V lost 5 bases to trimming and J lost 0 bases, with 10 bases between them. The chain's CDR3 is CASSLGRANTGELFF. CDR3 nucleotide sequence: TGTGCCAGCAGCCTTGGCAGGGCGAACACCGGGGAGCTGTTTTTT.

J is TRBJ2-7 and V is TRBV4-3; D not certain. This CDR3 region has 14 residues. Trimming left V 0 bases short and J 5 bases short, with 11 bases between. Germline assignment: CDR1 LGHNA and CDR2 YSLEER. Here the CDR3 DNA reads TGCGCCAGCAGCCAAGATTGGGGTCTCAACGAGCAGTACTTC. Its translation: CASSQDWGLNEQYF.

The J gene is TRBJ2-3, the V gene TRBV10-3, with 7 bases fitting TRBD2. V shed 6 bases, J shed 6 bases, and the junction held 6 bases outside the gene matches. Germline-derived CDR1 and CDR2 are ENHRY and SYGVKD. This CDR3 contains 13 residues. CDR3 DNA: TGTGCCATCAGGGGAGGGCCAGAGGATACGCAGTATTTT. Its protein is CAIRGGPEDTQYF.

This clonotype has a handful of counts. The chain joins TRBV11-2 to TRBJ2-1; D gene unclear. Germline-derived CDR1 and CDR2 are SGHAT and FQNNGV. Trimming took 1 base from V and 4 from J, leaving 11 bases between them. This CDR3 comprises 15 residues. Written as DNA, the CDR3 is TGTGCCAGCAGCTTAGTTCCCACTCCGTACAATGAGCAGTTCTTC. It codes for CASSLVPTPYNEQFF.

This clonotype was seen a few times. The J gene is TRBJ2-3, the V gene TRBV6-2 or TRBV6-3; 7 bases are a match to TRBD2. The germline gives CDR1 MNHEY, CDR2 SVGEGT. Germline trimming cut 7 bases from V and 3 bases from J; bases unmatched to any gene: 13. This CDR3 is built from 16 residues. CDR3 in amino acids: CASTGWQRGITDTQYF. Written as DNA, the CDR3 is TGTGCCAGCACCGGATGGCAGCGGGGTATTACAGATACGCAGTATTTT.

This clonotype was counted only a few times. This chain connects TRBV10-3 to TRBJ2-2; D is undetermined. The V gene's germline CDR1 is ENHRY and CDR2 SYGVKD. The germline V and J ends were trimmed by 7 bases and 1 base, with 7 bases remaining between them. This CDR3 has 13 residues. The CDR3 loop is CAIKGQNTGELFF. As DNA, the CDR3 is TGTGCCATCAAAGGCCAGAACACCGGGGAGCTGTTTTTT.

In DNA form, the CDR3 reads TGTGCCAGCAGTTTCCGGGACGGATACCAAGAGACCCAGTACTTC. Its protein is CASSFRDGYQETQYF. V and J are TRBV12-3 or TRBV12-4 and TRBJ2-5; D possibly matches TRBD1 or TRBD2 (5 bases each). V was cut by 3 bases and J by 0 bases, with 11 bases left in between. The length of the CDR3 is 15 residues.

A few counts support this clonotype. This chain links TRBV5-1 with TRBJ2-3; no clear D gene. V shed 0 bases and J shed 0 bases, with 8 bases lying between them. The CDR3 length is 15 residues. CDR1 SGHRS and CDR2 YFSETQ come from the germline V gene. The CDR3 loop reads CASSLGFTSTDTQYF. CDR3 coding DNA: TGCGCCAGCAGCTTGGGGTTCACTAGCACAGATACGCAGTATTTT.

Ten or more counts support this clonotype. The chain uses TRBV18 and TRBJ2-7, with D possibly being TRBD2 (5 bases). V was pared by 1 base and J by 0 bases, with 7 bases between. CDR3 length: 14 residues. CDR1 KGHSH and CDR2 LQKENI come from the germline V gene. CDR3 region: CASSPRRSSYEQYF. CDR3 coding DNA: TGTGCCAGCTCACCACGGAGGAGCTCCTACGAGCAGTACTTC.

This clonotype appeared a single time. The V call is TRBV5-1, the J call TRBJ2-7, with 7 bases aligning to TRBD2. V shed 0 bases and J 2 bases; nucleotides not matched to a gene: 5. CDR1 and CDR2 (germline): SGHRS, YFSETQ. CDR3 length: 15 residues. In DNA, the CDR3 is TGCGCCAGCAGCTTGGACGGGACTACTACCTACGAGCAGTACTTC. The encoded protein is CASSLDGTTTYEQYF. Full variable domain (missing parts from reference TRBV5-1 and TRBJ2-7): KAGVTQTPRYLIKTRGQQVTLSCSPISGHRSVSWYQQTPGQGLQFLFEYFSETQRNKGNFPGRFSGRQFSNSRSEMNVSTLELGDSALYLCASSLDGTTTYEQYFGPGTRLTVT.